This TCR beta chain was sequenced during a study of cytomegalovirus exposure and HLA in healthy donors. Looking at the study overall: A prior study identified 110 million or so unique TCR beta sequences from roughly 170 million T cells. Findings of the study overall: Most of the CMV-associated TCR beta chains (in a later analysis) appeared to be HLA-restricted.

In this sample, this clone turned up a few times. Its antigen is unidentified. PCR used 60 Vbeta primers and 13 Jbeta primers. Assay used: immunoSEQ multiplex PCR; TCRdb lists only in-frame clones, some missing. The profile shows some 200,000 clones, roughly 79% of them singletons. Germline CDR1 is SGHNT and CDR2 is YYREEE (reference sequence). The CDR3 is 15 amino acids. V dropped 4 bases and J dropped 6; count of bases not matched to a gene: 9. This clonotype originated in a woman in her twenties or thirties in good health and CMV-seropositive. This chain joins TRBV5-4 and TRBJ2-2, with 7 bases lining up with TRBD1. Source material: PBMCs. The CDR3 DNA is TGTGCCAGCAGCCCTCGACAGGGAAACTCCGGGGAGCTGTTTTTT. This gives the protein CASSPRQGNSGELFF.